This TCR beta chain is drawn from a study of shared clonotypes between healthy human individuals. Broader study findings: Specimens sampled were limited to blood, with tissue repertoires likely differing.

Sequencing on ten immunoSEQ deep assay plates was performed for unsorted PBMC DNA. TCRdb's table, derived via immunoSEQ multiplex PCR, lists solely in-frame clones and lacks some. The top ten clones hold around 11% of a sample with around 530,000 clones, around three quarters of them seen once. HIV-negative, healthy adults without recent acute infections or vaccinations were the donors. When samples were unsorted, about 90 million PBMCs were used for genomic DNA. Concerning this clone: The antigen remains undetermined.

The germline gives CDR1 SNHLY, CDR2 FYNNEI. CDR3 length: 12 amino acids. V was pared by 7 bases and J by 6 bases, with 13 bases between. This chain joins TRBV2 and TRBJ2-7; D possibly corresponds to TRBD1 (5 bases). Sequenced sample: PBMCs. The receptor's source is a woman in her thirties or forties in good health. Some clones in this sample may be carry-over from other donors' samples. The CDR3 coding sequence is TGTGCCAGCACGCCAGGGATTAGCGAGCAGTACTTC. Encoded protein: CASTPGISEQYF.